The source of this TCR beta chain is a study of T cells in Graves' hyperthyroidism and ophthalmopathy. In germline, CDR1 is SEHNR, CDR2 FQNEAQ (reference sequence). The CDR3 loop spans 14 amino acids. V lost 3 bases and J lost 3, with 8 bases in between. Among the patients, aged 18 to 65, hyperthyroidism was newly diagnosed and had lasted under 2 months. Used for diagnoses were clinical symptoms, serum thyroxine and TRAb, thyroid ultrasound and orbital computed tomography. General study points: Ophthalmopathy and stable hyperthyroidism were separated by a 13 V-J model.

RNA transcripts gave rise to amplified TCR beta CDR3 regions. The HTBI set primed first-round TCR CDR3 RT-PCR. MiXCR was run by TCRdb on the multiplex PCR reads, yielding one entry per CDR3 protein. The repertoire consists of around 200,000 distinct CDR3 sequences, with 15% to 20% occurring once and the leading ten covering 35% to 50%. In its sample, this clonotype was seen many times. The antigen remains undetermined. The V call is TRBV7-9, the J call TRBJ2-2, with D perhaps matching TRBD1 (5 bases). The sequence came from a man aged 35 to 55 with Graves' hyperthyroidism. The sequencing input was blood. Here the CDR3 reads CASSFTGHTGELFF. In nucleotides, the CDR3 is TGTGCCAGCAGCTTCACAGGACACACCGGGGAGCTGTTTTTT.